The 29 T cell receptor beta chains reported below all come from one sample, sequenced in a study of shared clonotypes between healthy human individuals. TCRdb's table, derived via immunoSEQ multiplex PCR, lists solely in-frame clones and lacks some. Here the sample spans over 1.4 million clones, over 95% being singletons. The sample taken for sequencing was naive CD4+ T cells sorted from blood. This sample's subset: CD45RA+ positively selected. The receptors were sampled from a man aged 30 to 39 in good health.

The rearrangement links TRBV4-3 to TRBJ2-3; TRBD2 matches at 12 bases. This CDR3 is 17 amino acids long. The V gene's germline CDR1 is LGHNA and CDR2 YSLEER. The J segment lost 3 bases and the V segment lost 4 bases, leaving 8 bases of the junction unmatched. The CDR3, as DNA: TGCGCCAGCAGCCTACTCTCCGGGACTAGCGGGACAGATACGCAGTATTTT. Protein product: CASSLLSGTSGTDTQYF.

The chain joins TRBV10-3 to TRBJ2-7; unclear D gene. Germline loops: CDR1 ENHRY, CDR2 SYGVKD. The CDR3 has 13 amino acids. V lost 6 bases, J lost 7 bases, and 16 bases lay in between. The CDR3 DNA reads as TGTGCCATCAGCGGATTTCTAACGAGGGAGCAGTACTTC. Protein sequence: CAISGFLTREQYF.

The chain employs TRBV9 and TRBJ2-1, with 13 bases fitting TRBD2. V dropped 1 base and J dropped 6; count of bases not matched to a gene: 1. This CDR3 is 15 amino acids long. Germline assignment: CDR1 SGDLS and CDR2 YYNGEE. CDR3 nucleotides: TGTGCCAGCAGCGTAACTAGCGGGAGGGCCAATGAGCAGTTCTTC. As protein: CASSVTSGRANEQFF. Full variable domain (outside the CDR3, taken from reference TRBV9 and TRBJ2-1): DSGVTQTPKHLITATGQRVTLRCSPRSGDLSVYWYQQSLDQGLQFLIQYYNGEERAKGNILERFSAQQFPDLHSELNLSSLELGDSALYFCASSVTSGRANEQFFGPGTRLTVL.

The rearrangement uses TRBV18 and TRBJ1-5; D call uncertain. CDR1 and CDR2 (germline): KGHSH, LQKENI. V dropped 3 bases and J dropped 0 bases, with 9 bases sitting between them. The CDR3 contains 15 residues. The CDR3 loop is CASSPSTVSNQPQHF. The CDR3 nucleotides read TGTGCCAGCTCACCCAGCACAGTTAGCAATCAGCCCCAGCATTTT.

The chain has TRBV30 and TRBJ1-5; D might be TRBD1 (6 bases). CDR3 length: 14 amino acids. Germline values: CDR1 GTSNPN, CDR2 SVGIG (reference sequence). Deletions cut 2 bases from V and 6 bases from J, with 14 bases between. The CDR3 DNA reads as TGTGCCTGGAGTAACACAGGGTTGCGTCAGCCCCAGCATTTT. Translation: CAWSNTGLRQPQHF.

The rearrangement links TRBV7-9 to TRBJ2-7, with 9 nucleotides matching TRBD1. J gave up 2 bases and V 5 bases, and 7 bases lay outside the gene matches. Germline V gene data show CDR1 as SEHNR and CDR2 as FQNEAQ (reference sequence). The CDR3 runs to 15 residues. The CDR3 DNA is TGTGCCAGCAGCAATGGACAGGGGACCCCCTACGAGCAGTACTTC. As protein: CASSNGQGTPYEQYF.

The rearrangement links TRBV9 to TRBJ1-5; D is uncertain. Germline loops: CDR1 SGDLS, CDR2 YYNGEE. V lost 0 bases, J lost 7 bases, and 11 bases lay in between. The CDR3 runs 14 residues. In nucleotides, the CDR3 is TGTGCCAGCAGCGTAGACGGGGATTTACAGCCCCAGCATTTT. It is translated as CASSVDGDLQPQHF.

The chain uses TRBV2 and TRBJ1-5; a weak D match, TRBD1 (6 bases). CDR1 is SNHLY and CDR2 is FYNNEI in the germline V gene. The CDR3 runs to 13 residues. V was clipped by 8 bases and J by 4 bases, with 12 bases between them. The CDR3 region has the DNA TGTGCCAGCTGGTCACAGGGAAATCAGCCCCAGCATTTT. Translating it yields CASWSQGNQPQHF.

The V and J genes are TRBV11-2 and TRBJ2-5; 11 bases agree with TRBD2. V dropped 1 base and J dropped 5; count of bases not matched to a gene: 6. Per germline, CDR1 SGHAT and CDR2 FQNNGV. The CDR3 totals 16 residues. The CDR3 nucleotides are TGTGCCAGCAGCTTAGTAGTGACTAGCGGGACGGAGACCCAGTACTTC. Translation: CASSLVVTSGTETQYF.

The gene calls are TRBV18 and TRBJ1-3; D not resolved. Trimming took off 1 base at V and 3 bases at J, with 10 bases between the two ends. CDR3 size: 15 residues. Germline values: CDR1 KGHSH, CDR2 LQKENI. CDR3 nucleotide sequence: TGTGCCAGCTCACCACAACAGAAAGTTGGAAACACCATATATTTT. Protein sequence: CASSPQQKVGNTIYF.

The gene calls are TRBV4-2 and TRBJ1-5; D gene ambiguous. Germline values: CDR1 LGHNA, CDR2 YNFKEQ. The length of the CDR3 is 15 residues. Trimming removed 1 base from V and 2 bases from J, with 9 bases in between. CDR3 DNA sequence: TGTGCCAGCAGCCAAGTTCCTGGGGGCAATCAGCCCCAGCATTTT. The encoded protein is CASSQVPGGNQPQHF.

The rearrangement uses TRBV5-6 and TRBJ1-5; TRBD1 might be the D (5 bases). The CDR3 totals 16 residues. The V end was cut by 4 bases, the J end by 1 base, with 15 bases between. CDR1 is SGHDT, CDR2 YYEEEE, per germline. The CDR3 DNA follows: TGTGCCAGCAGCAGGAAGGCAGGGCCGAGCAATCAGCCCCAGCATTTT. This codes for CASSRKAGPSNQPQHF.

This clone was detected once. Within the sample, other DNA sequences also encode this same CDR3. CDR3 nucleotides: TGTGCCAGCAGTGAAGGACTAGCGGGAGTGTACGAGCAGTACTTC. Its translation: CASSEGLAGVYEQYF. This chain uses TRBV6-1 with TRBJ2-7; 12 positions agree with TRBD2. Trimming cost V 1 base and J 4 bases; bases outside gene matches: 2. Germline lookup yields CDR1 MNHNS and CDR2 SASEGT. The CDR3 loop spans 15 amino acids.

As for this clone: Other DNA sequences in the sample encode the same CDR3. The chain recombines TRBV11-2 with TRBJ2-7; D possibly corresponds to TRBD1 (6 bases). CDR1 and CDR2 (germline): SGHAT, FQNNGV. This CDR3 has 14 residues. Deletions cut 3 bases from V and 2 bases from J, with 11 bases between. CDR3 DNA sequence: TGTGCCAGCAGCTTTGGTACAGGGACCTACGAGCAGTACTTC. This codes for CASSFGTGTYEQYF. Full variable domain (outside the CDR3, taken from reference TRBV11-2 and TRBJ2-7): EAGVAQSPRYKIIEKRQSVAFWCNPISGHATLYWYQQILGQGPKLLIQFQNNGVVDDSQLPKDRFSAERLKGVDSTLKIQPAKLEDSAVYLCASSFGTGTYEQYFGPGTRLTVT.

As for this clone: This same CDR3 is encoded by further DNA sequences in the sample. The J gene is TRBJ2-2, the V gene TRBV28; D gene ambiguous. Trimming stripped 3 bases from V and 4 bases from J, with 3 bases between. This CDR3 has 12 amino acids. Germline V lookup: CDR1 MDHEN, CDR2 SYDVKM. The DNA of the CDR3 is TGTGCCAGCAGTTTGCGCACCGGGGAGCTGTTTTTT. It yields the protein CASSLRTGELFF.

Here the CDR3 reads CASSLERFYGNEQFF. DNA for the CDR3: TGTGCCAGCAGCTTGGAAAGGTTTTATGGCAATGAGCAGTTCTTC. This chain links TRBV5-6 with TRBJ2-1; D is ambiguous. This CDR3 spans 15 amino acids. V was clipped by 0 bases and J by 6 bases, with 13 bases between them. Looked up from germline, CDR1 is SGHDT and CDR2 is YYEEEE.

This clone appeared once. The chain has TRBV5-4 and TRBJ2-1; 11 bases agree with TRBD2. V lost 5 bases to trimming and J lost 0 bases; unmatched junction nucleotides: 13. The CDR3 covers 19 residues. Germline V gene sequence: CDR1 SGHNT, CDR2 YYREEE (reference sequence). CDR3 sequence (DNA): TGTGCCAGCAGATCCGGGATCGGGACTAGCGGCAGCTCCTACAATGAGCAGTTCTTC. Translation gives CASRSGIGTSGSSYNEQFF.

The chain has TRBV6-5 and TRBJ2-1, with 10 positions matching TRBD2. J lost 6 bases, V lost 4 bases, and 6 bases had no gene match. The CDR3 runs to 15 residues. Germline lookup yields CDR1 MNHEY and CDR2 SVGAGI. Here the CDR3 DNA reads TGTGCCAGCAGTTTGACTAGCGGGCCCCTCAATGAGCAGTTCTTC. Its protein product is CASSLTSGPLNEQFF.

In its sample, this clone was seen once. The CDR3 reads CASSVGAREWAEAFF. CDR3 DNA sequence: TGTGCCAGCAGCGTAGGAGCCAGGGAATGGGCTGAAGCTTTCTTT. The chain recombines TRBV9 with TRBJ1-1, with D perhaps matching TRBD1 (5 bases). The germline V and J ends were trimmed by 0 bases and 6 bases, with 15 bases remaining between them. The CDR3 consists of 15 residues. Germline V gene lookup returns CDR1 SGDLS and CDR2 YYNGEE.

Concerning this clone: Other DNA sequences in the same sample also yield this CDR3. The rearrangement links TRBV19 to TRBJ2-5; D ambiguous. V lost 3 bases and J 0 bases, leaving 5 bases between the germline ends. The CDR3 length is 13 residues. Germline V gene lookup returns CDR1 LNHDA and CDR2 SQIVND (reference sequence). The CDR3 is CASSIEHQETQYF. For the CDR3, the DNA is TGTGCCAGTAGTATCGAACACCAAGAGACCCAGTACTTC.

As to this clone: Other DNA sequences in this sample translate to the same CDR3. The chain joins TRBV6-5 to TRBJ2-2; the D is unclear. V lost 0 bases and J lost 8, with 4 bases in between. The germline V gene encodes CDR1 MNHEY and CDR2 SVGAGI. CDR3 length: 12 residues. The CDR3 region has the DNA TGTGCCAGCAGTTACTCGGGGGGGGAGCTGTTTTTT. As protein: CASSYSGGELFF.

This chain connects TRBV27 to TRBJ1-5; D possibly corresponds to TRBD1 (6 bases). The CDR3 contains 15 residues. Germline V gene data show CDR1 as MNHEY and CDR2 as SMNVEV (reference sequence). V was pared by 7 bases and J by 3 bases, with 16 bases between. Written as DNA, the CDR3 is TGTGCCAGCAAGGGGGTGGGGTGGGACAATCAGCCCCAGCATTTT. Protein product: CASKGVGWDNQPQHF.

On this clone itself: This specimen includes other DNA sequences encoding the same CDR3. The chain recombines TRBV6-5 with TRBJ1-3, with D unresolved. The germline V gene encodes CDR1 MNHEY and CDR2 SVGAGI. The CDR3 is 14 amino acids. Trimming took off 6 bases at V and 0 bases at J, with 9 bases between the two ends. CDR3: CASRAASSGNTIYF. Here the CDR3 DNA reads TGTGCCAGCAGAGCCGCGAGCTCTGGAAACACCATATATTTT.

This chain connects TRBV5-8 to TRBJ1-4, with D possibly being TRBD1 (6 bases). Between the trimmed V and J ends, which lost 4 bases and 12 bases, there was a span of 25 bases. Germline CDR1 SGHTS, CDR2 YDEGEE. The CDR3 runs to 16 residues. CDR3 sequence (DNA): TGTGCCAGCAGCCGAATCGTGGACAGCCATATGAGCCAACTGTTTTTT. Its translation is CASSRIVDSHMSQLFF.

V usage is TRBV6-8 and J usage is TRBJ2-2; a weak D match, TRBD1 (8 bases). Trimming stripped 8 bases from V and 3 bases from J, with 22 bases between. Germline CDR1 MNHGY, CDR2 SAAAGT. The CDR3 is made up of 17 amino acids. CDR3 in DNA: TGTGCCAGCTACCGGGGGGAGACAGGGGCGGACACCGGGGAGCTGTTTTTT. Translated, it gives CASYRGETGADTGELFF.

This sequence joins TRBV5-8 and TRBJ1-1, with D unclear. Germline V lookup: CDR1 SGHTS, CDR2 YDEGEE. Trimming removed 6 bases at V and 2 bases at J, with 11 bases between. The CDR3 spans 13 residues. CDR3 in DNA: TGTGCCAGCATGCTTCCACCAAACACTGAAGCTTTCTTT. It specifies CASMLPPNTEAFF.

The CDR3 DNA sequence: TGTGCCAGCAGCTTAACCCGACAGCTCCGAAACACCATATATTTT. Translation: CASSLTRQLRNTIYF. The chain links TRBV11-2 to TRBJ1-3; TRBD1 might be the D (5 bases). The CDR3 runs 15 residues. Looked up from germline, CDR1 is SGHAT and CDR2 is FQNNGV. The V end lost 2 bases, the J end lost 5 bases, and 13 bases lay between the germline ends.

V and J are TRBV15 and TRBJ2-1, with TRBD1 as a possible D gene (5 bases). The CDR3 totals 16 residues. Per germline, CDR1 LNHNV and CDR2 YYDKDF (reference sequence). V was clipped by 1 base and J by 3 bases, with 13 bases between them. CDR3 residues: CATSRGSREGYNEQFF. CDR3 nucleotide sequence: TGTGCCACCAGCAGAGGGTCCAGGGAAGGCTACAATGAGCAGTTCTTC.

The chain uses TRBV7-6 and TRBJ2-5; 7 bases line up with TRBD1. CDR1 and CDR2 (germline): SGHVS, FNYEAQ. This CDR3 comprises 17 residues. The trim removed 1 base at V and 1 base at J, leaving 9 bases unmatched. The CDR3 DNA follows: TGTGCCAGCAGCTTAGTTCCCCCAGGGGGTCCCCAAGAGACCCAGTACTTC. Protein sequence: CASSLVPPGGPQETQYF.